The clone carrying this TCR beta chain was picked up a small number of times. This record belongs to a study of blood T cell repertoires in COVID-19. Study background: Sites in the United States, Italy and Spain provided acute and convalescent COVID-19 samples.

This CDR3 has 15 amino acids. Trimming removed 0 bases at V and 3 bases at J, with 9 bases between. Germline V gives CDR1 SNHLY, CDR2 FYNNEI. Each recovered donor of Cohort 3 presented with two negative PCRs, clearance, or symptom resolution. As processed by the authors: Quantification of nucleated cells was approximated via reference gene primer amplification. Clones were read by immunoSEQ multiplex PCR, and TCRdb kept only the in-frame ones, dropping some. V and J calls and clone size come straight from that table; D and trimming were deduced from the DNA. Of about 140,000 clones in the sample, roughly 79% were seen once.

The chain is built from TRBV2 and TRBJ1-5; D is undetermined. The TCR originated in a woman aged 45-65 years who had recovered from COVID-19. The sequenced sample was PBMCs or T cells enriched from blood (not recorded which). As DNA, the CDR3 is TGTGCCAGCAGTGAAGCCGGGGTATTCAATCAGCCCCAGCATTTT. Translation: CASSEAGVFNQPQHF.